The entry below describes one TCR beta chain. These data come from a study of blood T cell repertoires in COVID-19. The CDR3 length is 14 residues. Deletions cut 0 bases from V and 2 bases from J, with 9 bases between. CDR1 is SGHDT, CDR2 YYEEEE, per germline. TCRdb's copy holds only in-frame clones and misses some; the assay was immunoSEQ multiplex PCR. The table records about 110,000 clones, around nine tenths of them present only once. This clonotype was sampled from a middle-aged man with acute or convalescent COVID-19. Sequenced sample: peripheral blood. This chain joins TRBV5-6 and TRBJ2-7, with D uncertain. This chain's CDR3 is CASSLGTTAYEQYF. CDR3 coding DNA: TGTGCCAGCAGCTTGGGTACTACCGCCTACGAGCAGTACTTC.